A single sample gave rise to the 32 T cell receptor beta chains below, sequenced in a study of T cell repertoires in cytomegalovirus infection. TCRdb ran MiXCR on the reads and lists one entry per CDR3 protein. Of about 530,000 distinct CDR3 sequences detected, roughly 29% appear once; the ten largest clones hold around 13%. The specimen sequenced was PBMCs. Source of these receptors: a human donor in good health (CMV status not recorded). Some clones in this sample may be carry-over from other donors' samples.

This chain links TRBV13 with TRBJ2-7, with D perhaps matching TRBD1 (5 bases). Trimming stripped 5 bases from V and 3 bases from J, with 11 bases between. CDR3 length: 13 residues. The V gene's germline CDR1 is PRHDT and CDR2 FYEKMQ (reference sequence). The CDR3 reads CASSPRQFYEQYF. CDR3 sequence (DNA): TGTGCCAGCAGCCCACGACAGTTCTACGAGCAGTACTTC.

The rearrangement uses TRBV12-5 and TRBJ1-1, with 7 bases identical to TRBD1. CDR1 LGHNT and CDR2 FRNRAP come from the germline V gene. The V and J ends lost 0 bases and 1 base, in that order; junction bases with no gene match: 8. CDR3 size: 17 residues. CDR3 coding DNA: TGTGCTAGTGGTTTGGTAGTGGGGACAGAGACGAACACTGAAGCTTTCTTT. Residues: CASGLVVGTETNTEAFF.

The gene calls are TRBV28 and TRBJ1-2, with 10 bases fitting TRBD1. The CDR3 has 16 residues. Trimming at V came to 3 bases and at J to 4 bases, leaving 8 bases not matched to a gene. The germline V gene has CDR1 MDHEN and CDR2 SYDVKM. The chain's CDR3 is CASSLEDRGAIYGYTF. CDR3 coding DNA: TGTGCCAGCAGTTTGGAGGACAGGGGGGCGATCTATGGCTACACCTTC.

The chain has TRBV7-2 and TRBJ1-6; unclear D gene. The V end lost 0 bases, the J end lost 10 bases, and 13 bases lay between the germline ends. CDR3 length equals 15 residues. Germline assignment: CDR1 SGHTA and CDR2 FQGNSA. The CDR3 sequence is CASSLAGDRESPLHF. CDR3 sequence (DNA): TGTGCCAGCAGCTTAGCAGGAGATCGGGAGTCACCCCTCCACTTT.

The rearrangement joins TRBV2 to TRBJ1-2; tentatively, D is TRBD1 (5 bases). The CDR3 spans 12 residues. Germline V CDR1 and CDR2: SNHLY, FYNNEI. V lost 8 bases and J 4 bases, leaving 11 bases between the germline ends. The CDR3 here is CASRRDSYGYTF. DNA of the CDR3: TGTGCCAGCCGCCGAGACAGCTATGGCTACACCTTC.

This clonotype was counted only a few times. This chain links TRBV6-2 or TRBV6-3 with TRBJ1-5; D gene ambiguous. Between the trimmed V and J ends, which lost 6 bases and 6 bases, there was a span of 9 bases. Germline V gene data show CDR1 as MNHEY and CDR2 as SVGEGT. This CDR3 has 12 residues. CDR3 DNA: TGTGCCAGCAGCCTTTCGATTCAGCCCCAGCATTTT. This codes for CASSLSIQPQHF.

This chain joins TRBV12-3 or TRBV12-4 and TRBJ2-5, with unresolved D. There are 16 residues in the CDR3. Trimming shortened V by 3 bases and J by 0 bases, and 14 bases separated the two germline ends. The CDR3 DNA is TGTGCCAGCAGTTTTAGTCTATCTGAACACCAAGAGACCCAGTACTTC. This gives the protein CASSFSLSEHQETQYF.

Here the CDR3 reads CASSLRSEGNEKLFF. CDR3 in DNA: TGTGCCAGCAGCTTGCGGTCCGAGGGTAATGAAAAACTGTTTTTT. The chain links TRBV5-4 to TRBJ1-4; D not resolved. The CDR3 is made up of 15 amino acids. V lost 1 base to trimming and J lost 4 bases, with 11 bases between them. CDR1 and CDR2 (germline): SGHNT, YYREEE (reference sequence). Full variable domain (missing parts from reference TRBV5-4 and TRBJ1-4): ETGVTQSPTHLIKTRGQQVTLRCSSQSGHNTVSWYQQALGQGPQFIFQYYREEENGRGNFPPRFSGLQFPNYSSELNVNALELDDSALYLCASSLRSEGNEKLFFGSGTQLSVL.

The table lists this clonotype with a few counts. This CDR3 reads CASSVTSGYGEQYV. The CDR3 coding sequence is TGTGCCAGCAGTGTGACTAGCGGGTATGGGGAGCAGTACGTC. This chain joins TRBV6-1 and TRBJ2-7, with 10 bases aligning to TRBD2. The germline V gene encodes CDR1 MNHNS and CDR2 SASEGT. V was clipped by 4 bases and J by 7 bases; unmatched bases: 7. The CDR3 runs 14 residues.

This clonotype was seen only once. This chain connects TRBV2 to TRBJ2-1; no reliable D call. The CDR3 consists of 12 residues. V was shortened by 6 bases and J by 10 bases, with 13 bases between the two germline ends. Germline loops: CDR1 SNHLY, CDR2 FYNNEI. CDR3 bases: TGTGCCAGCAGAGTGACCGCTGGCGAGCAGTTCTTC. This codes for CASRVTAGEQFF.

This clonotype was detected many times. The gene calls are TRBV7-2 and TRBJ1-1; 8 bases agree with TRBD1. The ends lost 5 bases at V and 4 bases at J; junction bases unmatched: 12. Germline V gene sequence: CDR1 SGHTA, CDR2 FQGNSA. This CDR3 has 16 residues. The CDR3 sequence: CASSPRTGRLGTEAFF. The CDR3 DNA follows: TGTGCCAGCAGCCCAAGGACAGGGCGGCTGGGCACTGAAGCTTTCTTT.

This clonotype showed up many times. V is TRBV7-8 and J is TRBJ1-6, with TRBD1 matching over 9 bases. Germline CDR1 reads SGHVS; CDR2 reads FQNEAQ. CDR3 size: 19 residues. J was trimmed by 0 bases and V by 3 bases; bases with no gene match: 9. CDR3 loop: CASSLAVQGAGSYNSPLHF. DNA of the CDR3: TGTGCCAGCAGCTTGGCTGTACAGGGGGCTGGCTCCTATAATTCACCCCTCCACTTT.

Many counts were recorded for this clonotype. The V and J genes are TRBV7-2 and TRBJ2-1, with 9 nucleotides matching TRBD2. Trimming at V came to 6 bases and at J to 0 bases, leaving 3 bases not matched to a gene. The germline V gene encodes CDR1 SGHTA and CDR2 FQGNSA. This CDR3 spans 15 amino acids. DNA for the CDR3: TGTGCCAGCAGGGGACTAGCTGGCTCCTACAATGAGCAGTTCTTC. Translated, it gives CASRGLAGSYNEQFF.

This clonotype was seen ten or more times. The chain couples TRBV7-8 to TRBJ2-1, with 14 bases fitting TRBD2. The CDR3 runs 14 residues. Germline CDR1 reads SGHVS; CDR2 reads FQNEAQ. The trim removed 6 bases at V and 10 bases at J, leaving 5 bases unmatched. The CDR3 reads CASRGLAGALEQFF. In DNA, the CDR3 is TGTGCCAGCAGGGGACTAGCGGGAGCTCTAGAGCAGTTCTTC.

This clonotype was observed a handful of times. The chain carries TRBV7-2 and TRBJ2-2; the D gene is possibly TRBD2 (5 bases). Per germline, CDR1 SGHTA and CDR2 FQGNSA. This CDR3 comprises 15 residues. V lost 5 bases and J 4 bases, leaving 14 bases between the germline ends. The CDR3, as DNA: TGTGCCAGCAGCCTAACTAGTTCGGGCACCGGGGAGCTGTTTTTT. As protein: CASSLTSSGTGELFF.

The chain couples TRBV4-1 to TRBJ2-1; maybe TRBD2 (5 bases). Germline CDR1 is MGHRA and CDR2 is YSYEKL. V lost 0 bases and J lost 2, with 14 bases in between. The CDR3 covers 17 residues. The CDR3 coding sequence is TGCGCCAGCAGCCAAGACCCTCAACTAGATGCCTACAATGAGCAGTTCTTC. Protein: CASSQDPQLDAYNEQFF.

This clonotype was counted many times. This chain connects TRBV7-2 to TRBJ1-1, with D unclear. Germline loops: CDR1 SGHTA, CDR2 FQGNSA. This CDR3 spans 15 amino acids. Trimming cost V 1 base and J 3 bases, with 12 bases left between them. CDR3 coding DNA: TGTGCCAGCAGCTTAGGGAAATGGTTACACACTGAAGCTTTCTTT. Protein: CASSLGKWLHTEAFF.

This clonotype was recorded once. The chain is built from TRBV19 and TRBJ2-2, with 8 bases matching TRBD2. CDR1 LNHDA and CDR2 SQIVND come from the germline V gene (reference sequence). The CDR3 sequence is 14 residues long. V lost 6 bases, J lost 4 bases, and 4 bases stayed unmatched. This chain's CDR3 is CASSVGRVTGELFF. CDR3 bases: TGTGCCAGTAGCGTCGGGAGGGTCACCGGGGAGCTGTTTTTT.

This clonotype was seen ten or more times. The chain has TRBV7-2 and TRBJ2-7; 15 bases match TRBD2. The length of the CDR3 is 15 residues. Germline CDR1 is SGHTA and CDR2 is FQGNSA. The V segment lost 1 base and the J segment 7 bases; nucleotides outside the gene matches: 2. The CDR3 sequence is CASSLGGLAGGEQYF. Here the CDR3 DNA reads TGTGCCAGCAGCTTAGGGGGACTAGCGGGAGGTGAGCAGTACTTC.

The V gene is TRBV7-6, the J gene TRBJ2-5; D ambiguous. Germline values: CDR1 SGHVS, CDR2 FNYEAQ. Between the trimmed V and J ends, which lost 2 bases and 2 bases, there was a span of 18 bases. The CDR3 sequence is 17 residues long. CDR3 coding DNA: TGTGCCAGCAGCTTAAGTCCGCCGTTGGGTACTCAAGAGACCCAGTACTTC. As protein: CASSLSPPLGTQETQYF.

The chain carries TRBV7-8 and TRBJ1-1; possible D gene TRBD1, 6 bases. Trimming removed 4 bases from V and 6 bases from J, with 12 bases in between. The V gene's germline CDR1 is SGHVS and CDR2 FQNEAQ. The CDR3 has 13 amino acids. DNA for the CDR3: TGTGCCAGCAGCTCCGACAGGATCGCTGAAGCTTTCTTT. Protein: CASSSDRIAEAFF.

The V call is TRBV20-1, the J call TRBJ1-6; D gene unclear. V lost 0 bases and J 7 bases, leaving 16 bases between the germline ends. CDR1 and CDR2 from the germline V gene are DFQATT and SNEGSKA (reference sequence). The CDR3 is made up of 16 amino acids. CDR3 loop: CSARDWGTQQNSPLHF. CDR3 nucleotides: TGCAGTGCTAGAGATTGGGGAACACAGCAAAATTCACCCCTCCACTTT.

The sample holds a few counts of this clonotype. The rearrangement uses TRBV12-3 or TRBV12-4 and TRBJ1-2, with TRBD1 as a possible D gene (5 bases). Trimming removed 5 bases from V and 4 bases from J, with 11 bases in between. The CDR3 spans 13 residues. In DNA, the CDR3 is TGTGCCAGCAGTCTTCGACAGACCTATGGCTACACCTTC. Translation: CASSLRQTYGYTF.

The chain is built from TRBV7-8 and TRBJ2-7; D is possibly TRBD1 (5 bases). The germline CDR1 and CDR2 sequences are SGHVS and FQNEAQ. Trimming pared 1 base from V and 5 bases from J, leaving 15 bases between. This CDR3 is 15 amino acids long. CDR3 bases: TGTGCCAGCAGCTTAGAATCCCAGGGTCGCAACGAGCAGTACTTC. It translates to CASSLESQGRNEQYF.

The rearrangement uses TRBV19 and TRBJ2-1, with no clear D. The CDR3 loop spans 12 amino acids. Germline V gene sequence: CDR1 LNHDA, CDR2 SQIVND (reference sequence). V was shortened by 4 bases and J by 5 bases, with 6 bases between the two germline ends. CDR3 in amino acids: CASSTENNEQFF. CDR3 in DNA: TGTGCCAGTAGTACCGAAAACAATGAGCAGTTCTTC.

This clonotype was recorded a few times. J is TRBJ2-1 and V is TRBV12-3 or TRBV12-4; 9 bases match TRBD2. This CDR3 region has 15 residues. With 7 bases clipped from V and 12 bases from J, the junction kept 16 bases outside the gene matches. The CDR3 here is CASNPGLAGRGTQFF. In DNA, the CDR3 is TGTGCCAGCAACCCGGGACTAGCCGGACGAGGGACGCAGTTCTTC.

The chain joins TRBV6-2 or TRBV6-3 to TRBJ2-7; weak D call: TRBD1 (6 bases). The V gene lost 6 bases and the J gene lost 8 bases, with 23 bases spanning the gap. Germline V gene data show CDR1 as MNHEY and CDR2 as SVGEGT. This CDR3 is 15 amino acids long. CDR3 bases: TGTGCCAGCAGGAACGAGAAAAGGGGGTTATACAAGCAGTACTTC. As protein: CASRNEKRGLYKQYF.

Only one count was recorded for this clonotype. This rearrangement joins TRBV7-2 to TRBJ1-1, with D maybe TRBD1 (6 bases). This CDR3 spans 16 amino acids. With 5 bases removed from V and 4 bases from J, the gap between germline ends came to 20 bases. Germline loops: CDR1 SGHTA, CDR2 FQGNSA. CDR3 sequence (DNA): TGTGCCAGCAGCCGTTGGGGGGCGTCGGGGAGCACTGAAGCTTTCTTT. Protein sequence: CASSRWGASGSTEAFF.

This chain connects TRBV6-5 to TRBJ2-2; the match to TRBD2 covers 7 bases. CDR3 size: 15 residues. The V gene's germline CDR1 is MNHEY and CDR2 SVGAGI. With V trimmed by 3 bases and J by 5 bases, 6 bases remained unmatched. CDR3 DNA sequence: TGTGCCAGCAGTTATGGGGGAGGGCCAACCGGGGAGCTGTTTTTT. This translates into CASSYGGGPTGELFF.

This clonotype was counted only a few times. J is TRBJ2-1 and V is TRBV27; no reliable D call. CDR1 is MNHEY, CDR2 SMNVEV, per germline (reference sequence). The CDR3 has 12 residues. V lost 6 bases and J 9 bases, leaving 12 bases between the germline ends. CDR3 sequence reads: CASSPSVLEQFF. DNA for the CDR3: TGTGCCAGCAGCCCTTCGGTTCTTGAGCAGTTCTTC.

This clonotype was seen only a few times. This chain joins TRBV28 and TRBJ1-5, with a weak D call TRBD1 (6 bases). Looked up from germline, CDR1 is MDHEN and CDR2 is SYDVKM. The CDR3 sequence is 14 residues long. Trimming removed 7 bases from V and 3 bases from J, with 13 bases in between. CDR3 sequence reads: CASTAGGYNQPQHF. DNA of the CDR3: TGTGCCAGCACCGCGGGGGGCTACAATCAGCCCCAGCATTTT. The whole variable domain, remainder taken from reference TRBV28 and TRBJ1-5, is DVKVTQSSRYLVKRTGEKVFLECVQDMDHENMFWYRQDPGLGLRLIYFSYDVKMKEKGDIPEGYSVSREKKERFSLILESASTNQTSMYLCASTAGGYNQPQHFGDGTRLSIL.

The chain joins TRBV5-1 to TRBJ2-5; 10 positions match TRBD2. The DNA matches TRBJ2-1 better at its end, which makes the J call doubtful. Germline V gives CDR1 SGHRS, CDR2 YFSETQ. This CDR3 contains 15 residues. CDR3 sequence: CASSLASGRLETQFF. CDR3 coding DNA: TGCGCCAGCAGCTTGGCTAGCGGGAGATTGGAGACCCAGTTCTTC.